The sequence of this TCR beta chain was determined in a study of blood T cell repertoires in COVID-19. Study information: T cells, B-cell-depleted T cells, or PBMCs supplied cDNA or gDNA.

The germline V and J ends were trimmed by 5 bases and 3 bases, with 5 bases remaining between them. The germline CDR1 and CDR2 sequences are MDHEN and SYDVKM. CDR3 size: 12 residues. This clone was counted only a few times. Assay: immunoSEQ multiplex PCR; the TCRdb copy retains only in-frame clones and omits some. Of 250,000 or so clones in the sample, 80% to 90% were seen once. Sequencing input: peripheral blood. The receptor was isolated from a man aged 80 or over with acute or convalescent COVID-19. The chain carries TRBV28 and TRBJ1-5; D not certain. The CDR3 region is CASSTANQPQHF. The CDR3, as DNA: TGTGCCAGCAGTACAGCCAATCAGCCCCAGCATTTT.